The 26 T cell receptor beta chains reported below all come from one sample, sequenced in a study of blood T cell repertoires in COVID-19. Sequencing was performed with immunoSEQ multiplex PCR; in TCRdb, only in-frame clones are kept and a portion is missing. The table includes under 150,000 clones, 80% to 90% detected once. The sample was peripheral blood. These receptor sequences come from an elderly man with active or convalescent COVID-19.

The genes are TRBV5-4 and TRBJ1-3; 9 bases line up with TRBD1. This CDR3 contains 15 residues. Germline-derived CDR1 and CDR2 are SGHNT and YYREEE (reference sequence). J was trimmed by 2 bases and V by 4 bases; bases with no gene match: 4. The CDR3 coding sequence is TGTGCCAGCAGCACTACAGGGGGCCCTGGAAACACCATATATTTT. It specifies CASSTTGGPGNTIYF. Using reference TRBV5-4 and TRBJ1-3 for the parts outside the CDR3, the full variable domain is ETGVTQSPTHLIKTRGQQVTLRCSSQSGHNTVSWYQQALGQGPQFIFQYYREEENGRGNFPPRFSGLQFPNYSSELNVNALELDDSALYLCASSTTGGPGNTIYFGEGSWLTVV.

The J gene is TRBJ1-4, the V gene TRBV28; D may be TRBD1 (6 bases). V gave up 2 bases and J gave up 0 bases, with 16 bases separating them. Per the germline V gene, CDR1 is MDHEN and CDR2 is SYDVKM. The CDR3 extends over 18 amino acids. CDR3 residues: CASSLRYRDIATNEKLFF. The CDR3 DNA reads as TGTGCCAGCAGTTTAAGGTACCGGGACATTGCAACTAATGAAAAACTGTTTTTT.

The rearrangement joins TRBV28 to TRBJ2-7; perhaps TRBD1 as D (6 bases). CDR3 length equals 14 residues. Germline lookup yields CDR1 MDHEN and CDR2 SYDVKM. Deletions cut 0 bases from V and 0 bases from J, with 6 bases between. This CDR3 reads CASSLWTGSYEQYF. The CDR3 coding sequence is TGTGCCAGCAGTTTATGGACAGGCTCCTACGAGCAGTACTTC. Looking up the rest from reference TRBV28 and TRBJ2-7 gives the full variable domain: DVKVTQSSRYLVKRTGEKVFLECVQDMDHENMFWYRQDPGLGLRLIYFSYDVKMKEKGDIPEGYSVSREKKERFSLILESASTNQTSMYLCASSLWTGSYEQYFGPGTRLTVT.

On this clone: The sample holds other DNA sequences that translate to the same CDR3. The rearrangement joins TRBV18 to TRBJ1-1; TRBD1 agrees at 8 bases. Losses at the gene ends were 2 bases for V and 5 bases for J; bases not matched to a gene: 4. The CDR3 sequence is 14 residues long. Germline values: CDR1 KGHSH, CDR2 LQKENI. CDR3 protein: CASSPRTGGTEAFF. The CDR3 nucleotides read TGTGCCAGCTCACCAAGAACAGGGGGTACTGAAGCTTTCTTT.

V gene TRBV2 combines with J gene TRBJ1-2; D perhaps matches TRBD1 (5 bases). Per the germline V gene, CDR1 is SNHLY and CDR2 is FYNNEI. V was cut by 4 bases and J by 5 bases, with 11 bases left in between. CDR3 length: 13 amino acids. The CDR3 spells CASSGGLLYGYTF. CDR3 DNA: TGTGCCAGCAGTGGGGGACTGCTATATGGCTACACCTTC.

The chain's CDR3 is CASSQTRGGGNEQFF. The DNA of the CDR3 is TGTGCCAGCAGCCAAACCCGGGGGGGCGGCAATGAGCAGTTCTTC. The chain recombines TRBV3-1 (or the pseudogene TRBV3-2) with TRBJ2-1; 8 bases are a match to TRBD2. Looked up from germline, CDR1 is LGHDT and CDR2 is YNNKEL (reference sequence). The trim removed 2 bases at V and 6 bases at J, leaving 6 bases unmatched. This CDR3 spans 15 amino acids.

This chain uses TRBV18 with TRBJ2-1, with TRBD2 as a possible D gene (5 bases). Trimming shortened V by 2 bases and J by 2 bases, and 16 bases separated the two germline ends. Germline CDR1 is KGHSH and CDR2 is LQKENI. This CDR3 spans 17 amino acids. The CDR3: CASSPISGRRPYNEQFF. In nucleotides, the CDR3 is TGTGCCAGCTCACCAATCAGTGGGCGGAGGCCCTACAATGAGCAGTTCTTC. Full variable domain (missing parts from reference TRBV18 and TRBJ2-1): NAGVMQNPRHLVRRRGQEARLRCSPMKGHSHVYWYRQLPEEGLKFMVYLQKENIIDESGMPKERFSAEFPKEGPSILRIQQVVRGDSAAYFCASSPISGRRPYNEQFFGPGTRLTVL.

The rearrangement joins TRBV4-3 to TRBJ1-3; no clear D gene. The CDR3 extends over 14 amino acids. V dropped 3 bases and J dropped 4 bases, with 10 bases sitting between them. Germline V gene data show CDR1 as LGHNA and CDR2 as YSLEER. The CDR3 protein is CASSQRDSGNTIYF. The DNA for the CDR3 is TGCGCCAGCAGCCAGCGTGATTCGGGAAACACCATATATTTT.

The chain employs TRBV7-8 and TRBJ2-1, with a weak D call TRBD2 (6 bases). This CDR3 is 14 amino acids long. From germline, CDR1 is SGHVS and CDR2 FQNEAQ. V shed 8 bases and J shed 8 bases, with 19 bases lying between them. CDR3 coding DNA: TGTGCCAGCCGTGTGGGGGGTAGATGGGATGAGCAGTTCTTC. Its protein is CASRVGGRWDEQFF.

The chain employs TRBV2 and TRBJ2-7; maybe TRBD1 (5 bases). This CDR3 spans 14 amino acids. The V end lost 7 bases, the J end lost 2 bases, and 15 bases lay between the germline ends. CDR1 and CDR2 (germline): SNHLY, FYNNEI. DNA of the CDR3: TGTGCCAGCAAACAGGACCCCTTGACCTACGAGCAGTACTTC. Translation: CASKQDPLTYEQYF.

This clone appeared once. The CDR3 DNA reads TGTGCCACCCTTACCGGGACAGCGACCTACGAGCAGTACTTC. The encoded protein is CATLTGTATYEQYF. This chain joins TRBV27 and TRBJ2-7; 7 bases fit TRBD1. The CDR3 spans 14 residues. V was clipped by 10 bases and J by 2 bases; unmatched bases: 11. The germline V gene encodes CDR1 MNHEY and CDR2 SMNVEV (reference sequence).

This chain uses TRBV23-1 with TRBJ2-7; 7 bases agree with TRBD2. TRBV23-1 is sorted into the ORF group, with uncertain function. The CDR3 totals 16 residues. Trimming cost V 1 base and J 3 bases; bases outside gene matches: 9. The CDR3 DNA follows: TGCGCCAGCAGTCAATTCTCCACGGGGGGACGCTACGAGCAGTACTTC. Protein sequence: CASSQFSTGGRYEQYF.

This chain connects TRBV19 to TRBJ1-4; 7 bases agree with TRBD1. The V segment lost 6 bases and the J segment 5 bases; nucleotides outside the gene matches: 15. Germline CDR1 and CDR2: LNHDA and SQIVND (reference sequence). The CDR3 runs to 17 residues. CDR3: CASRNMGQTPGNEKLFF. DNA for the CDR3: TGTGCCAGTAGAAACATGGGACAGACGCCGGGAAATGAAAAACTGTTTTTT.

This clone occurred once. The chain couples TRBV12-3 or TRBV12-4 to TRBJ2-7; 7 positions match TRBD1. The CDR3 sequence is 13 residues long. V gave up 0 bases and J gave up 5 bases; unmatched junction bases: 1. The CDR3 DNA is TGTGCCAGCAGTTTAGCGACAGGGCACGAGCAGTACTTC. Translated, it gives CASSLATGHEQYF.

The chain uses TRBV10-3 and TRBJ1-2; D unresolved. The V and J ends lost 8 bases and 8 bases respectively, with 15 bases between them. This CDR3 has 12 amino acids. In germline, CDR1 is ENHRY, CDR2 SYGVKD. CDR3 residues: CAIGPILGGYTF. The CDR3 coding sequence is TGTGCCATCGGTCCAATTCTCGGGGGCTACACCTTC.

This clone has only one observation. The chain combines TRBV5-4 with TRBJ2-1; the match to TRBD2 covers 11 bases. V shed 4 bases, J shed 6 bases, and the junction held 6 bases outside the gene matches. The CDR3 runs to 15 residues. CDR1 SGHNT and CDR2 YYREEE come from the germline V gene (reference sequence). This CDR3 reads CASSLSGGALNEQFF. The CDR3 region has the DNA TGTGCCAGCAGCCTTAGCGGGGGGGCCCTCAATGAGCAGTTCTTC.

This CDR3 is CATRPGGAGNTIYF. CDR3 nucleotide sequence: TGTGCCACCAGACCAGGGGGCGCCGGGAACACCATATATTTT. This sequence joins TRBV24-1 and TRBJ1-3; TRBD1 matches at 8 bases. CDR3 size: 14 residues. V lost 7 bases and J lost 7; bases outside the gene matches: 8. The germline V gene encodes CDR1 KGHDR and CDR2 SFDVKD.

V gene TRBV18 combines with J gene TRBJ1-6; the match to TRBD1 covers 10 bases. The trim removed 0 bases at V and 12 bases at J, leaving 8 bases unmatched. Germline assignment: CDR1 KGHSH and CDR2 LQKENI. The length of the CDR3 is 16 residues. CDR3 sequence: CASSPPATGGSGPLHF. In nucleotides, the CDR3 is TGTGCCAGCTCACCACCTGCGACAGGGGGCTCGGGACCCCTCCACTTT.

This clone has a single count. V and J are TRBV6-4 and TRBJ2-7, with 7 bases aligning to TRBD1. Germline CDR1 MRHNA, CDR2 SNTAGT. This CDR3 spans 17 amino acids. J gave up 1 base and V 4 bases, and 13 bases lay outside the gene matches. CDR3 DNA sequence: TGTGCCAGCAGTGGCGTTCCGGACAGGTTTAAGTCCTACGAGCAGTACTTC. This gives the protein CASSGVPDRFKSYEQYF.

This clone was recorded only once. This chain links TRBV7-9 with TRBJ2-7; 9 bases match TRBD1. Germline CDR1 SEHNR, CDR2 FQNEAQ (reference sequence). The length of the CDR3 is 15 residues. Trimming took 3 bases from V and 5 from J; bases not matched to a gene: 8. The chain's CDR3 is CASSLIGQGRDEQYF. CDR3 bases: TGTGCCAGCAGCTTGATTGGACAGGGGAGGGACGAGCAGTACTTC.

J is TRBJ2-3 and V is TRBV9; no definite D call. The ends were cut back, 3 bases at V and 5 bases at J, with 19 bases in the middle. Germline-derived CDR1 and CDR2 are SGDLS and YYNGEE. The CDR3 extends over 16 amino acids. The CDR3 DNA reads TGTGCCAGCAGCGCCACCCTATCCCGTGCTGGAGATACGCAGTATTTT. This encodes CASSATLSRAGDTQYF.

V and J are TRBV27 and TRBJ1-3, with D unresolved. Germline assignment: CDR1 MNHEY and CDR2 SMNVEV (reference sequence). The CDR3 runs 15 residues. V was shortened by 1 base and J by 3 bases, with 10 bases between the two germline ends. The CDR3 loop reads CASSLFRGGGNTIYF. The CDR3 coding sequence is TGTGCCAGCAGTTTATTCCGGGGAGGTGGAAACACCATATATTTT.

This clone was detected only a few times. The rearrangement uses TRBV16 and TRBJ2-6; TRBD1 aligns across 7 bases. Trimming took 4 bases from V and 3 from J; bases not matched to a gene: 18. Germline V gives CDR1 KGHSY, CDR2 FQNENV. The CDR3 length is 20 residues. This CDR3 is CASSLRTGQRPMGGANVLTF. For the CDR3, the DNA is TGTGCCAGCAGCCTTCGCACGGGACAGCGGCCAATGGGTGGGGCCAACGTCCTGACTTTC.

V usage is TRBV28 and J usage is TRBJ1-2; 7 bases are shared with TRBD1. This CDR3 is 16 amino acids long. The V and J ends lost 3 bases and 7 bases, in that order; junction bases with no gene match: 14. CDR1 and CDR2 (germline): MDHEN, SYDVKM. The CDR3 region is CASSLPEYRGGRGYTF. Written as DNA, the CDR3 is TGTGCCAGCAGTTTGCCAGAGTACCGAGGGGGCCGTGGCTACACCTTC.

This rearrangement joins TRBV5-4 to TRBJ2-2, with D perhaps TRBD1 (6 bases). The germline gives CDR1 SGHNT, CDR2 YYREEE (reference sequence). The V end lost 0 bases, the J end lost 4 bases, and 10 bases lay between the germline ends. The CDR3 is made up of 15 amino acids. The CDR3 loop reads CASSLALGGTGELFF. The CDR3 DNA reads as TGTGCCAGCAGCTTGGCACTAGGGGGCACCGGGGAGCTGTTTTTT.

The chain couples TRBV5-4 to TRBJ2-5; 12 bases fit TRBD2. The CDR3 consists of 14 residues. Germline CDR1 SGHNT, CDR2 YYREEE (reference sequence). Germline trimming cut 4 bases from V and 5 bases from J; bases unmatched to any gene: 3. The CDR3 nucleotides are TGTGCCAGCAGCCGGACTAGCGGGGCTGAGACCCAGTACTTC. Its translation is CASSRTSGAETQYF.